This TCR beta chain was recorded in a study of shared clonotypes between healthy human individuals. The repertoire was sequenced with immunoSEQ multiplex PCR; TCRdb's copy has only in-frame clones and lacks some. The sample holds roughly 2 million clones; about 95% are singletons and the top ten take 1% to 1.3%. CD45RO-negative, CCR7-positively selected cells formed the naive CD8 fraction, excluding terminally differentiated effector memory CD45RA+ cells. The V end was cut by 0 bases, the J end by 5 bases, with 13 bases between. The CDR3 has 15 amino acids. CDR1 is MNHEY, CDR2 SVGAGI, per germline. This chain uses TRBV6-5 with TRBJ2-5; tentative D call: TRBD2 (5 bases). The TCR originated in a man between 18 and 35 years old in good health. Sequencing was carried out using naive CD8+ T cells sorted from blood. The CDR3 DNA is TGTGCCAGCAGTTACTCGAGGGCCTCCGGCGAGACCCAGTACTTC. Encoded protein: CASSYSRASGETQYF.